What follows are 10 T cell receptor beta chains derived from one specimen sequenced in a study of blood T cell repertoires in COVID-19 (dated by TCRdb to about 2020). Receptor amplification or capture employed the immunoSEQ multiplex PCR assay. TCRdb took this table from immuneACCESS and kept in-frame rearrangements with V and J called. Such tables lack part of the clones; where checked against another copy, unresolved V genes explain under half of the gap, and the rest is unexplained. In all, the sample holds approximately 470,000 clones, and roughly nine tenths of those were seen once. Roughly 0.7% of the sample rests with the top ten. The sequencing sample was made of PBMCs or T cells enriched from blood (not recorded which). The receptors were gathered from a woman aged 18-29 years who had recovered from COVID-19.

The gene calls are TRBV4-1 and TRBJ1-5, with D unclear. The germline V and J ends were trimmed by 0 bases and 3 bases, with 9 bases remaining between them. The CDR3 runs to 15 residues. Germline assignment: CDR1 MGHRA and CDR2 YSYEKL. This chain's CDR3 is CASSQDPVSNQPQHF. The DNA for the CDR3 is TGCGCCAGCAGCCAAGATCCGGTATCCAATCAGCCCCAGCATTTT.

With respect to this clone: One junction end does not reproduce the germline sequence, and a read error may be involved. The rearrangement joins TRBV30 to TRBJ1-5, with 7 bases lining up with TRBD1. Germline values: CDR1 GTSNPN, CDR2 SVGIG (reference sequence). The CDR3 loop spans 15 amino acids. The chain's CDR3 is CAWSVRDSSYQPQHF. For the CDR3, the DNA is TGTGCCTGGAGTGTAAGGGACAGTAGCTATCAGCCCCAGCATTTT.

The chain carries TRBV5-4 and TRBJ2-7; weak D call: TRBD1 (6 bases). Germline loops: CDR1 SGHNT, CDR2 YYREEE (reference sequence). CDR3 length equals 13 residues. Trimming cost V 4 bases and J 1 base, with 9 bases left between them. In DNA, the CDR3 is TGTGCCAGCAGCGTGGACAGATCCTACGAGCAGTACTTC. It is translated as CASSVDRSYEQYF.

The V and J genes are TRBV5-1 and TRBJ2-7; the match to TRBD1 covers 8 bases. Germline V gene sequence: CDR1 SGHRS, CDR2 YFSETQ. The CDR3 runs 15 residues. J gave up 5 bases and V 4 bases, and 11 bases lay outside the gene matches. This CDR3 is CASSRNTGGYNEQYF. The DNA of the CDR3 is TGCGCCAGCAGCCGAAACACAGGGGGATACAACGAGCAGTACTTC.

This sequence joins TRBV6-2 or TRBV6-3 and TRBJ2-7; D gene ambiguous. This CDR3 is built from 17 residues. Trimming shortened V by 2 bases and J by 2 bases, and 19 bases separated the two germline ends. The germline CDR1 and CDR2 sequences are MNHEY and SVGEGT. The CDR3, as DNA: TGTGCCAGCAGTTACGGTAGTGGCAGGCATGTTCCCTACGAGCAGTACTTC. Translation: CASSYGSGRHVPYEQYF.

This chain uses TRBV7-2 with TRBJ1-3; D is perhaps TRBD1 (6 bases). Germline values: CDR1 SGHTA, CDR2 FQGNSA. The ends were cut back, 0 bases at V and 2 bases at J, with 11 bases in the middle. CDR3 length: 16 residues. The CDR3 DNA reads as TGTGCCAGCAGCTTAGCATACAGGGCAACTGGAAACACCATATATTTT. It is translated as CASSLAYRATGNTIYF.

The chain is built from TRBV28 and TRBJ2-1, with 10 bases matching TRBD1. The CDR3 contains 15 residues. The junction had 11 bases not matched to a gene; V was cut back by 3 bases and J by 12 bases. Looked up from germline, CDR1 is MDHEN and CDR2 is SYDVKM. DNA of the CDR3: TGTGCCAGCAGTTTTCAAGAGGGACAGGGGTCGGGGCAGTTCTTC. Amino acid sequence: CASSFQEGQGSGQFF. Full variable domain (outside the CDR3, taken from reference TRBV28 and TRBJ2-1): DVKVTQSSRYLVKRTGEKVFLECVQDMDHENMFWYRQDPGLGLRLIYFSYDVKMKEKGDIPEGYSVSREKKERFSLILESASTNQTSMYLCASSFQEGQGSGQFFGPGTRLTVL.

CDR3 sequence: CASSLVKGLVGPYEQYF. CDR3 coding DNA: TGTGCCAGCAGCTTAGTCAAGGGACTAGTCGGCCCCTACGAGCAGTACTTC. The rearrangement links TRBV7-8 to TRBJ2-7; 8 nucleotides align to TRBD2. This CDR3 comprises 17 residues. Per germline, CDR1 SGHVS and CDR2 FQNEAQ. Trimming at V came to 1 base and at J to 2 bases, leaving 10 bases not matched to a gene.

V usage is TRBV7-9 and J usage is TRBJ2-7; no firm D call. V lost 3 bases and J lost 6, with 6 bases in between. The CDR3 length is 11 residues. Germline loops: CDR1 SEHNR, CDR2 FQNEAQ (reference sequence). CDR3 amino acids: CASSFNREQYF. In nucleotides, the CDR3 is TGTGCCAGCAGCTTTAATCGCGAGCAGTACTTC. Combining the CDR3 with reference TRBV7-9 and TRBJ2-7 gives the whole variable domain DTGVSQNPRHKITKRGQNVTFRCDPISEHNRLYWYRQTLGQGPEFLTYFQNEAQLEKSRLLSDRFSAERPKGSFSTLEIQRTEQGDSAMYLCASSFNREQYFGPGTRLTVT.

The chain carries TRBV4-1 and TRBJ1-4; tentatively, D is TRBD1 (6 bases). The ends were cut back, 4 bases at V and 14 bases at J, with 29 bases in the middle. This CDR3 spans 17 amino acids. Germline-derived CDR1 and CDR2 are MGHRA and YSYEKL. This CDR3 reads CASSLGGGGATMVRLFF. The CDR3 DNA sequence: TGCGCCAGCAGCCTGGGGGGGGGCGGAGCTACGATGGTGAGGCTGTTTTTT.